The rows below give T cell receptor beta chains drawn from one sample of a study of T cells in Graves' hyperthyroidism and ophthalmopathy. Each CDR3 protein is one row after TCRdb ran MiXCR on the multiplex PCR reads. The top ten hold roughly a sixth of the sample, which has 500,000 to 650,000 distinct CDR3 sequences, roughly a sixth seen once. The specimen sequenced was blood. The receptors shown here come from a woman younger than 30 with Graves' ophthalmopathy. Both conserved end residues are part of each CDR3. The D gene is left open where the match is weak. A row's size may be missing; if present it is once, few, many or a size class.

j_call | v_call | d_call | clone_size | cdr3_aa | cdr3_nt
TRBJ2-5 | TRBV28 | TRBD1 | many | CASSWTGGRVRETQYF | TGTGCCAGCAGTTGGACAGGGGGAAGAGTACGTGAGACCCAGTACTTC
TRBJ1-5 | TRBV12-3/TRBV12-4 | TRBD1 | many | CASSKGQGWYSNQPQHF | TGTGCCAGCAGTAAAGGACAGGGATGGTATAGCAATCAGCCCCAGCATTTT
TRBJ2-5 | TRBV7-6 | NA | few | CASRPVAPGTQYF | TGTGCCAGCAGACCAGTCGCCCCGGGAACCCAGTACTTC
TRBJ2-7 | TRBV9 | NA | many | CASSMEGRIDEQYF | TGTGCCAGCAGCATGGAGGGCCGTATCGACGAGCAGTACTTC
TRBJ1-2 | TRBV6-2/TRBV6-3 | NA | NA | CASSYRRTANYGYTF | TGTGCCAGCAGTTACAGGCGGACAGCTAACTATGGCTACACCTTC
TRBJ2-5 | TRBV30 | NA | many | CAWSRPGEETQYF | TGTGCCTGGAGTAGGCCAGGGGAAGAGACCCAGTACTTC
TRBJ2-1 | TRBV28 | TRBD1 | few | CASSLIGWTGGSYNEQFF | TGTGCCAGCAGTTTGATTGGGTGGACAGGGGGCTCCTACAATGAGCAGTTCTTC
TRBJ1-6 | TRBV20-1 | NA | NA | CSAWAGAPSSPLHF | TGCAGTGCTTGGGCAGGGGCACCCAGTTCACCCCTCCACTTT
TRBJ2-3 | TRBV12-3/TRBV12-4 | NA | many | CASGSRGTDTQYF | TGTGCCAGCGGATCAAGAGGCACAGATACGCAGTATTTT
TRBJ1-1 | TRBV20-1 | NA | many | CSARDQSGLVWNTEAFF | TGCAGTGCTAGAGATCAGTCCGGGTTGGTCTGGAACACTGAAGCTTTCTTT
TRBJ2-1 | TRBV5-6 | NA | few | CASSSLDLSSYNEQFF | TGTGCCAGCAGCTCGCTAGATCTGAGCTCCTACAATGAGCAGTTCTTC
TRBJ1-6 | TRBV5-1 | NA | NA | CTSSGDLNSPLHF | TGCACCAGCAGCGGGGACCTTAATTCACCCCTCCACTTT
TRBJ1-2 | TRBV11-2 | NA | NA | CASSLGRTDNYGYTF | TGTGCCAGCAGCTTAGGAAGGACAGACAACTATGGCTACACCTTC
TRBJ1-1 | TRBV20-1 | NA | many | CSARAFVENTEAFF | TGCAGTGCTAGAGCCTTCGTAGAGAACACTGAAGCTTTCTTT
TRBJ2-7 | TRBV27 | TRBD1 | many | CASSLNGGQGWYEQYF | TGTGCCAGCAGTTTAAATGGGGGACAGGGGTGGTACGAGCAGTACTTC
TRBJ1-2 | TRBV7-8 | NA | many | CASSPGSGPTGYTF | TGTGCCAGCAGCCCGGGCTCAGGCCCCACTGGCTACACCTTC
TRBJ2-1 | TRBV28 | NA | many | CASSQTSDNNEQFF | TGTGCCAGCAGCCAAACATCGGACAACAATGAGCAGTTCTTC
TRBJ2-2 | TRBV29-1 | NA | NA | CSVGQWGVNTGELFF | TGCAGCGTTGGGCAGTGGGGTGTGAACACCGGGGAGCTGTTTTTT
TRBJ2-5 | TRBV7-8 | NA | few | CASRSEGPYKTQYF | TGTGCCAGCAGGTCCGAGGGACCGTACAAGACCCAGTACTTC
TRBJ1-1 | TRBV4-1 | NA | NA | CASSRPGRVDTEAFF | TGCGCCAGCAGCCGACCGGGGCGGGTGGACACTGAAGCTTTCTTT
TRBJ2-3 | TRBV20-1 | TRBD2 | many | CSARGISPGGDTQYF | TGCAGTGCTAGAGGCATCTCCCCGGGAGGTGATACGCAGTATTTT
TRBJ1-2 | TRBV4-2 | NA | NA | CASSQGEGRASYGYTF | TGTGCCAGCAGCCAAGGGGAGGGCAGGGCCTCCTATGGCTACACCTTC
TRBJ1-3 | TRBV5-1 | NA | NA | CASSADLQTIYF | TGCGCCAGCAGCGCCGACCTCCAGACCATATATTTT
TRBJ1-1 | TRBV10-3 | NA | many | CAITGANTEAFF | TGTGCCATCACGGGGGCGAACACTGAAGCTTTCTTT
TRBJ2-1 | TRBV29-1 | NA | few | CSVEERPDNEQFF | TGCAGCGTTGAAGAGCGGCCTGACAATGAGCAGTTCTTC
TRBJ1-2 | TRBV27 | NA | few | CASSLSVVSTGYTF | TGTGCCAGCAGTTTATCGGTGGTTAGTACGGGCTACACCTTC
TRBJ1-1 | TRBV6-1 | NA | many | CASSEAGGGTEAFF | TGTGCCAGCAGTGAAGCGGGGGGGGGCACTGAAGCTTTCTTT
TRBJ1-2 | TRBV6-1 | NA | few | CASRRDILNYGYTF | TGTGCCAGCAGACGGGACATACTAAACTATGGCTACACCTTC
TRBJ2-7 | TRBV5-1 | TRBD2 | many | CASSSAGDAYEQYF | TGCGCCAGCAGCTCTGCGGGGGATGCCTACGAGCAGTACTTC
TRBJ1-2 | TRBV28 | NA | many | CASSPAPTYGYTF | TGTGCCAGCAGCCCCGCTCCGACCTATGGCTACACCTTC
TRBJ1-4 | TRBV19 | NA | few | CASSRKGGEKLFF | TGTGCCAGTAGTCGAAAGGGTGGCGAAAAACTGTTTTTT
TRBJ2-2 | TRBV24-1 | NA | few | CATSGTANTGELFF | TGTGCCACCAGTGGGACCGCGAACACCGGGGAGCTGTTTTTT
TRBJ2-1 | TRBV30 | NA | once | CAWAASGTSEQFF | TGTGCCTGGGCCGCCTCTGGGACCTCAGAGCAGTTCTTC
TRBJ2-3 | TRBV27 | NA | many | CASRGFEGTDTQYF | TGTGCCAGCAGGGGTTTTGAGGGCACAGATACGCAGTATTTT
TRBJ1-1 | TRBV11-2 | NA | many | CASSSSFGFPRRTEAFF | TGTGCCAGCAGCTCCTCTTTCGGGTTCCCGAGGAGGACTGAAGCTTTCTTT
TRBJ2-7 | TRBV29-1 | NA | few | CSVALDYEQYF | TGCAGCGTCGCCCTCGACTACGAGCAGTACTTC
TRBJ2-1 | TRBV20-1 | TRBD2 | NA | CSARERAGGAPDEQFF | TGCAGTGCTAGAGAACGGGCCGGGGGGGCCCCGGATGAGCAGTTCTTC
TRBJ2-1 | TRBV12-3/TRBV12-4 | TRBD2 | many | CASRISGISSYNEQFF | TGTGCCAGCAGGATTAGCGGGATCTCCTCCTACAATGAGCAGTTCTTC
TRBJ1-5 | TRBV5-1 | NA | few | CASSLGESGNQPQHF | TGCGCCAGCAGCTTGGGGGAGAGCGGCAATCAGCCCCAGCATTTT
TRBJ2-1 | TRBV27 | NA | many | CATPGLADYNEQFF | TGTGCCACCCCCGGATTAGCGGATTACAATGAGCAGTTCTTC
TRBJ1-1 | TRBV27 | NA | NA | CASRGTLEAFF | TGTGCCAGCAGAGGGACCCTCGAAGCTTTCTTT
TRBJ2-7 | TRBV7-9 | NA | NA | CTSSPTAYEQYF | TGTACCAGCAGCCCGACGGCATACGAGCAGTACTTC
TRBJ1-5 | TRBV7-8 | TRBD1 | many | CASSRTGQAYQPQHF | TGTGCCAGCAGCCGCACGGGACAGGCTTATCAGCCCCAGCATTTT
TRBJ2-7 | TRBV7-8 | TRBD1 | NA | CASSRGQGAHEQYF | TGTGCCAGCAGCCGTGGACAGGGAGCCCACGAGCAGTACTTC
TRBJ2-1 | TRBV15 | NA | few | CATSSHNYNEQFF | TGTGCCACCAGCAGTCACAACTACAATGAGCAGTTCTTC
TRBJ2-3 | TRBV6-1 | NA | NA | CASALSTDTQYF | TGTGCCAGCGCGTTGAGCACAGATACGCAGTATTTT
TRBJ2-1 | TRBV28 | NA | many | CASSSPLVNEQFF | TGTGCCAGCAGTTCCCCGCTAGTCAATGAGCAGTTCTTC
TRBJ2-7 | TRBV11-2 | NA | many | CASSLQGELYEQYF | TGTGCCAGCAGCTTGCAGGGAGAGCTCTACGAGCAGTACTTC
TRBJ1-1 | TRBV12-3/TRBV12-4 | TRBD1 | many | CASRGQGTTTEAFF | TGTGCCAGCAGGGGACAGGGGACGACCACTGAAGCTTTCTTT
TRBJ2-7 | TRBV7-9 | TRBD1 | few | CAIGQGNYEQYF | TGTGCCATCGGACAGGGCAACTACGAGCAGTACTTC
TRBJ2-1 | TRBV5-4 | NA | NA | CASSLAGSTNEQFF | TGTGCCAGCAGCTTGGCCGGGAGTACCAATGAGCAGTTCTTC
TRBJ1-2 | TRBV30 | TRBD1 | many | CAWSYPTGRSYGYTF | TGTGCCTGGAGTTACCCGACAGGGAGAAGCTATGGCTACACCTTC
TRBJ1-1 | TRBV20-1 | NA | many | CSARDPRDTEAFF | TGCAGTGCTAGAGATCCGAGGGACACTGAAGCTTTCTTT
TRBJ2-1 | TRBV2 | NA | few | CASSEGRNEQFF | TGTGCCAGCAGTGAGGGGAGAAATGAGCAGTTCTTC
TRBJ1-5 | TRBV28 | NA | many | CASSLPAKPQHF | TGTGCCAGCAGTTTACCCGCTAAGCCCCAGCATTTT
TRBJ2-1 | TRBV5-5 | NA | many | CASSQKGDMVCNEQFF | TGTGCCAGCAGCCAAAAGGGCGATATGGTTTGTAATGAGCAGTTCTTC
TRBJ1-3 | TRBV9 | NA | NA | CASSVAGISGNTIYF | TGTGCCAGCAGCGTAGCTGGGATCTCTGGAAACACCATATATTTT
TRBJ2-7 | TRBV28 | TRBD2 | many | CASRGGESYEQYF | TGTGCCAGCAGGGGGGGGGAATCCTACGAGCAGTACTTC
TRBJ1-3 | TRBV5-1 | TRBD1 | many | CASSRDRAGNTIYF | TGCGCCAGCAGCCGGGACAGGGCTGGAAACACCATATATTTT
TRBJ2-7 | TRBV28 | TRBD1 | few | CASTPGQGHYEQYF | TGTGCCAGCACTCCGGGACAGGGACACTACGAGCAGTACTTC